This T cell receptor beta chain came from a study of breast tumors, draining lymph nodes, adjacent tissues. Study outcomes and limitations: Luminal-like breast cancer showed significantly greater tumor-nontumor repertoire similarity than basal-like breast cancer did. Most tumor T cells seemingly derive from lymph node, then expand in tumor. Tumor TCR diversity was below lymph nodes but above nontumor tissue.

Axillary draining lymph nodes of breast cancer patients supplied the node samples. TCRdb redid the calling of the multiplex PCR reads with MiXCR, one entry per CDR3 protein. The sample shows 150,000 to 200,000 distinct CDR3 sequences, roughly a third of them seen only once. This clonotype appeared many times. Its antigen is unknown. The V gene end was trimmed by 3 bases and the J gene end by 6 bases; junction bases not matched to a gene: 6. Germline V gene sequence: CDR1 LNHDA, CDR2 SQIVND (reference sequence). The CDR3 spans 15 residues. V usage is TRBV19 and J usage is TRBJ1-5, with 9 bases matching TRBD1. The material sequenced was axillary lymph node tissue. The receptor's source is a female donor with breast cancer. Some clones in this sample may be carry-over from other donors' samples. CDR3 loop: CASSIETGGVQPQHF. Here the CDR3 DNA reads TGTGCCAGTAGTATCGAGACAGGGGGGGTTCAGCCCCAGCATTTT.